Listed below are T cell receptor beta chains from one sample, sequenced in a study of cytomegalovirus exposure and HLA in healthy donors. Measured with immunoSEQ multiplex PCR; TCRdb has only the in-frame clones, and not every one. The profile covers under 250,000 clones, with over 75% appearing a single time and less than 2% taken by the ten largest. The sequenced material came from PBMCs. The receptors stem from a male donor in good health and CMV-seronegative. Each CDR3 is given with its conserved first and last residue. The order of the fields is clone size, V gene, J gene, D gene, CDR3 length, CDR3 protein, CDR3 DNA. A D gene is named only where the DNA matches it firmly. Clone size appears in some rows only: once, few, many, or a class for an expanded clone.

-	TRBV4-1	TRBJ2-3	-	14	CASSQDSGTDTQYF	TGCGCCAGCAGCCAAGATTCGGGCACAGATACGCAGTATTTT
-	TRBV2	TRBJ2-2	-	13	CASMIPPGGELFF	TGTGCCAGCATGATTCCTCCCGGCGGGGAGCTGTTTTTT
-	TRBV5-6	TRBJ2-1	TRBD1	15	CASSMGTGGINEQFF	TGTGCCAGCAGCATGGGGACAGGGGGAATCAATGAGCAGTTCTTC
-	TRBV9	TRBJ2-1	TRBD1	15	CASSGRDSTYNEQFF	TGTGCCAGCAGCGGCCGGGACAGCACTTACAATGAGCAGTTCTTC
-	TRBV9	TRBJ1-2	-	12	CASSVASYGYTF	TGTGCCAGCAGCGTAGCCAGCTATGGCTACACCTTC
-	TRBV5-6	TRBJ2-1	TRBD2	15	CASSLVAGGGNEQFF	TGTGCCAGCAGCCTTGTAGCGGGAGGTGGTAATGAGCAGTTCTTC
-	TRBV5-1	TRBJ2-7	TRBD2	14	CASGGTSGGNEQYF	TGCGCCAGCGGGGGGACTAGCGGGGGGAACGAGCAGTACTTC
-	TRBV5-4	TRBJ1-2	-	17	CASSYFGNREHNYGYTF	TGTGCCAGCAGCTACTTCGGGAACAGGGAACATAACTATGGCTACACCTTC
-	TRBV10-3	TRBJ2-1	TRBD2	15	CAISESSLAGGSRFF	TGTGCCATCAGTGAGTCGTCACTAGCGGGAGGAAGTCGGTTCTTC
-	TRBV7-3	TRBJ2-1	TRBD1	17	CASSGQGQASAYNEQFF	TGTGCCAGCAGCGGACAAGGACAGGCCTCGGCCTACAATGAGCAGTTCTTC
-	TRBV29-1	TRBJ2-7	TRBD1	13	CSVEEDRVGEQYF	TGCAGCGTTGAGGAGGACAGGGTTGGCGAGCAGTACTTC
-	TRBV5-4	TRBJ2-2	-	15	CASSRSSGNTGELFF	TGTGCCAGCAGCAGAAGTAGCGGGAACACCGGGGAGCTGTTTTTT
-	TRBV6-1	TRBJ2-3	TRBD2	16	CASSVKRGGLTDTQYF	TGTGCCAGCAGTGTGAAGCGGGGGGGCCTGACAGATACGCAGTATTTT
-	TRBV7-9	TRBJ2-7	TRBD2	16	CASSHPFGGVSYEQYF	TGTGCCAGCAGCCATCCCTTCGGGGGGGTCTCCTACGAGCAGTACTTC
-	TRBV6-1	TRBJ1-5	-	13	CASSEAYYQPQHF	TGTGCCAGCAGTGAAGCGTATTATCAGCCCCAGCATTTT
-	TRBV30	TRBJ1-5	-	13	CAWRGTGSQPQHF	TGTGCCTGGAGAGGAACAGGGAGTCAGCCCCAGCATTTT
-	TRBV6-1	TRBJ2-1	TRBD2	16	CASSEALVAGYNEQFF	TGTGCCAGCAGTGAAGCGCTAGTAGCGGGCTATAATGAGCAGTTCTTC
-	TRBV15	TRBJ2-3	TRBD2	17	CATSDGRTSRPTDTQYF	TGTGCCACCAGCGATGGACGGACTAGCCGGCCCACAGATACGCAGTATTTT
few	TRBV19	TRBJ1-2	-	14	CASTPPGDGYGYTF	TGTGCCAGTACCCCGCCGGGGGACGGTTATGGCTACACCTTC
-	TRBV30	TRBJ1-3	-	15	CAWSVPRASGNTIYF	TGTGCCTGGAGTGTTCCCAGGGCCTCTGGAAACACCATATATTTT
-	TRBV9	TRBJ2-7	-	13	CASSPGTPYEQYF	TGTGCCAGCAGCCCAGGGACACCCTACGAGCAGTACTTC
-	TRBV18	TRBJ1-1	TRBD1	15	CASSPRQGGHTEAFF	TGTGCCAGCTCACCAAGGCAGGGGGGCCACACTGAAGCTTTCTTT
-	TRBV30	TRBJ1-5	TRBD1	15	CAWNPRTGESQPQHF	TGTGCCTGGAACCCCCGGACAGGGGAGAGTCAGCCCCAGCATTTT
-	TRBV19	TRBJ1-4	TRBD1	16	CASRSPLGTVNEKLFF	TGTGCCAGTAGGAGCCCCTTGGGGACAGTTAATGAAAAACTGTTTTTT
-	TRBV5-1	TRBJ2-2	TRBD1	14	CASSGQGVIGELFF	TGCGCCAGCTCGGGACAGGGGGTAATCGGGGAGCTGTTTTTT
-	TRBV29-1	TRBJ1-2	-	13	CSVGTGGDYGYTF	TGCAGCGTTGGGACCGGGGGAGACTATGGCTACACCTTC
-	TRBV19	TRBJ1-2	-	13	CASSIDLRVSYTF	TGTGCCAGTAGTATTGATCTCAGGGTGAGCTACACCTTC
-	TRBV5-1	TRBJ2-3	TRBD2	13	CASNREGSDTQYF	TGCGCCAGCAATCGGGAGGGGTCAGATACGCAGTATTTT
-	TRBV6-1	TRBJ1-2	-	12	CASSGSGYGYTF	TGTGCCAGCAGCGGCTCGGGCTATGGCTACACCTTC
-	TRBV2	TRBJ2-1	TRBD2	14	CASSDLGLGGEQFF	TGTGCCAGCAGTGATCTGGGACTGGGGGGGGAGCAGTTCTTC
-	TRBV7-9	TRBJ1-1	-	16	CASRDRERGGNTEAFF	TGTGCCAGCAGGGACCGGGAGAGGGGGGGGAACACTGAAGCTTTCTTT
-	TRBV27	TRBJ1-5	TRBD1	14	CASSQGQADQPQHF	TGTGCCAGCAGCCAGGGACAGGCTGATCAGCCCCAGCATTTT
-	TRBV19	TRBJ1-2	-	16	CASSIQPPGMVYGYTF	TGTGCCAGTAGTATTCAACCCCCCGGTATGGTCTATGGCTACACCTTC
-	TRBV7-8	TRBJ1-2	-	15	CASSLERQGLGGYTF	TGTGCCAGCAGCTTAGAGCGTCAGGGCCTGGGGGGCTACACCTTC
once	TRBV9	TRBJ2-7	-	15	CASSVGAGSSYEQYF	TGTGCCAGCAGCGTAGGTGCGGGGAGCTCCTACGAGCAGTACTTC
few	TRBV7-6	TRBJ2-3	TRBD2	18	CASSLGRGAGDGTDTQYF	TGTGCCAGCAGCTTGGGCCGGGGAGCGGGGGATGGCACAGATACGCAGTATTTT
-	TRBV5-4	TRBJ1-2	-	16	CASSLAVNRANYGYTF	TGTGCCAGCAGCTTGGCCGTAAACCGAGCTAACTATGGCTACACCTTC
-	TRBV7-8	TRBJ1-2	-	15	CASSLRRGANYGYTF	TGTGCCAGCAGCTTACGGAGGGGAGCTAACTATGGCTACACCTTC
-	TRBV27	TRBJ1-6	TRBD1	15	CASSPDRVYNSPLHF	TGTGCCAGCAGTCCCGACAGGGTCTATAATTCACCCCTCCACTTT
-	TRBV9	TRBJ2-1	TRBD2	15	CASSVWTSSYNEQFF	TGTGCCAGCAGCGTTTGGACTAGCTCCTACAATGAGCAGTTCTTC
-	TRBV9	TRBJ1-4	TRBD1	12	CASSKGGEKLFF	TGTGCCAGCAGCAAAGGGGGCGAAAAACTGTTTTTT